This T cell receptor beta chain was sequenced during a study of vaccination effects on CD4 cells after COVID-19. Study summary: Antigen-specific CD4+ T cells were expanded (with viral peptide pools) by the ViraFEST assay ahead of sequencing. Cultivation was performed at 1.5 million to 2 million PBMC per well with 8 to 10 IU/ml IL-2 and 7.5 to 10 ug/ml peptides added. Study-wide results and limits: Late after vaccination, infection- and vaccine-induced clones showed marked clonal contraction.

Data came from immunoSEQ multiplex PCR; TCRdb stores just in-frame clones and leaves some out. The repertoire holds 70,000 or so clones, about 73% seen once, with 2% to 3% in the top ten. To note about this clone: Antigen unknown.

Subsequent to less than eleven days of culture, CD4+ T cells were isolated. Each participant was administered two doses of either the BNT162b2 or the mRNA-1273 vaccine. Prior SARS-CoV-2 infection was absent in the vaccine recipients, as shown by negative nucleocapsid antibodies. CDR3 length: 15 residues. Looked up from germline, CDR1 is SGDLS and CDR2 is YYNGEE. V gave up 4 bases and J gave up 4 bases; unmatched junction bases: 6. This chain links TRBV9 with TRBJ2-2; TRBD1 agrees at 8 bases. This receptor was identified in a human donor who received a COVID-19 vaccine. The sample was CD4+ T cells from PBMCs cultured without peptide, taken after COVID-19 vaccination. CDR3 nucleotide sequence: TGTGCCAGCAGCATTCGGACAGGGACCACCGGGGAGCTGTTTTTT. The encoded protein is CASSIRTGTTGELFF.